This T cell receptor (beta chain) was sequenced in a study of cytomegalovirus exposure and HLA in healthy donors. General study results and limits: The productive fraction for most TCR beta V segments was about 87% or about 30% in an earlier analysis. Trimming of TCR beta V- and J-genes showed a link, identified in a later analysis, to a missense DCLRE1C variant.

About this clone itself: Its specificity is not known.

The donors, nominally healthy at sampling, likely had unrecorded immune exposures. J gave up 1 base and V 3 bases, and 13 bases lay outside the gene matches. Per germline, CDR1 MGHRA and CDR2 YSYEKL. This CDR3 is built from 18 residues. The PCR employed 60 Vbeta primers together with 13 Jbeta primers. Assay: immunoSEQ multiplex PCR; the TCRdb copy retains only in-frame clones and omits some. The sample is made up of roughly 190,000 clones, and the top ten hold about 0.8% of it. This receptor was taken from a woman under 30 in good health and CMV-seropositive. This sequence joins TRBV4-1 and TRBJ1-1; TRBD1 aligns across 8 bases. Sequencing used PBMCs. The CDR3 DNA reads TGCGCCAGCAGCCACTATATGACAGGGGAAAACCGGAACACTGAAGCTTTCTTT. This codes for CASSHYMTGENRNTEAFF.